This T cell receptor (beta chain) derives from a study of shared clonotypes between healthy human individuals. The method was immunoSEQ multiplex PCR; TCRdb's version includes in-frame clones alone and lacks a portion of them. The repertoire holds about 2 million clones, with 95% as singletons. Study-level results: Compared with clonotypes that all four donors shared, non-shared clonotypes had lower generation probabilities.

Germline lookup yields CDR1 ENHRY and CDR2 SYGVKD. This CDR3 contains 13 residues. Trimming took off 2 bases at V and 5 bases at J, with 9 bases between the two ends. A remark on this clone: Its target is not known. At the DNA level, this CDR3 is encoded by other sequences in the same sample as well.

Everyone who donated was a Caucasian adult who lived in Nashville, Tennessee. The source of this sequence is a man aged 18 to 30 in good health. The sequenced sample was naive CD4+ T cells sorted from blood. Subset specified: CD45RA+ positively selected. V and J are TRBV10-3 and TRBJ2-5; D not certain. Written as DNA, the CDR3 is TGTGCCATCAGTGAGGGCCTAGAGGAGACCCAGTACTTC. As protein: CAISEGLEETQYF.